These 5 T cell receptor beta chains came from one sample sequenced in a study of human T cells and chemical hapten exposure. TCRdb analysed the RACE reads with MiXCR anew, one entry per CDR3 protein. The table has some 78,000 distinct CDR3 sequences, over 8.5% seen once. The time point denotes: healthy volunteer bleed at 6 weeks. Extraction of total RNA was performed on unfractionated whole blood. The sample comprised whole blood. The receptors shown here come from a male donor in good health. Some clones in this sample may be carry-over from other donors' samples.

This clonotype was seen ten or more times. This chain uses TRBV12-3 or TRBV12-4 with TRBJ1-5, with unresolved D. The V end lost 0 bases, the J end lost 2 bases, and 8 bases lay between the germline ends. This CDR3 has 15 residues. CDR3 amino acids: CASSLARRGNQPQHF. CDR3 in DNA: TGTGCCAGCAGTTTAGCCCGGAGAGGCAATCAGCCCCAGCATTTT.

Many counts were recorded for this clonotype. The V and J genes are TRBV6-1 and TRBJ2-5, with a weak D call TRBD2 (5 bases). CDR1 is MNHNS and CDR2 is SASEGT in the germline V gene. This CDR3 contains 13 residues. The V end was cut by 6 bases, the J end by 3 bases, with 11 bases between. CDR3 amino acids: CASSSSSEETQYF. DNA of the CDR3: TGTGCCAGCAGCTCTAGCTCCGAAGAGACCCAGTACTTC.

This chain uses TRBV7-6 with TRBJ1-4, with D perhaps TRBD1 (6 bases). CDR1 is SGHVS, CDR2 FNYEAQ, per germline. This CDR3 has 17 residues. Deletions cut 5 bases from V and 0 bases from J, with 16 bases between. The CDR3 spells CASSPGQTSATNEKLFF. The CDR3 region has the DNA TGTGCCAGCAGCCCCGGACAGACGTCTGCAACTAATGAAAAACTGTTTTTT.

The chain employs TRBV4-1 and TRBJ2-6; D remains ambiguous. The CDR3 is 18 residues long. CDR1 MGHRA and CDR2 YSYEKL come from the germline V gene. The V end was cut by 2 bases, the J end by 1 base, with 15 bases between. CDR3 in DNA: TGCGCCAGCAGCCAATTGGACCTCATAGGATCTGGGGCCAACGTCCTGACTTTC. Protein sequence: CASSQLDLIGSGANVLTF.

This clonotype occurred a few times. The chain combines TRBV7-2 with TRBJ1-2; TRBD1 might be the D (5 bases). V dropped 1 base and J dropped 7 bases, with 19 bases sitting between them. Looked up from germline, CDR1 is SGHTA and CDR2 is FQGNSA. This CDR3 is 16 amino acids long. The CDR3 DNA reads as TGTGCCAGCAGCTTAGAGGGGTTGAGTTTACGAATTGGCTACACCTTC. It translates to CASSLEGLSLRIGYTF.